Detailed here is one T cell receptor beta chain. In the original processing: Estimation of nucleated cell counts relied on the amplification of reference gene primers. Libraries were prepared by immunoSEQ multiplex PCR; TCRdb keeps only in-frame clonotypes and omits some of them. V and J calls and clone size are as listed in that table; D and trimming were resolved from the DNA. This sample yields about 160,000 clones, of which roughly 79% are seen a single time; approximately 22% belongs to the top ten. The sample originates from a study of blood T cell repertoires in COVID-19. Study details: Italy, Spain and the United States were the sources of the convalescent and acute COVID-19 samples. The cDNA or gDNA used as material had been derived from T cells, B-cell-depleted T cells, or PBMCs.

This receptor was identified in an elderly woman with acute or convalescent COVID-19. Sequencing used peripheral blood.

The CDR3 DNA reads as TGTGCCAGCAGCCTAGGGGTAGCGACTAGCACAGATACGCAGTATTTT. Residues: CASSLGVATSTDTQYF. The chain employs TRBV7-6 and TRBJ2-3, with D tentatively TRBD1 or TRBD2 (5 bases each). The CDR3 consists of 16 residues. The V and J ends lost 5 bases and 0 bases respectively, with 15 bases between them. Germline CDR1 is SGHVS and CDR2 is FNYEAQ.